One T cell receptor (beta chain) is described in this entry. This table comes from immunoSEQ multiplex PCR, and its TCRdb copy is limited to in-frame clones, with some not included. The profile shows under 450,000 clones, around 90% of them singletons. These data belong to a study of control samples from healthy donors and cancer patients. There are 14 residues in the CDR3. The V end lost 3 bases, the J end lost 5 bases, and 13 bases lay between the germline ends. Germline V gene sequence: CDR1 LNHDA, CDR2 SQIVND (reference sequence). The chain carries TRBV19 and TRBJ2-5; D may be TRBD1 or TRBD2 (5 bases each). The sequence was obtained from a middle-aged man with head and neck cancer. Sample: PBMCs. CDR3 in amino acids: CASSMIGTDETQYF. In DNA form, the CDR3 reads TGTGCCAGTAGTATGATAGGGACGGACGAGACCCAGTACTTC.